This TCR beta chain was retrieved from a study of T cell changes during pregnancy in multiple sclerosis. The V gene lost 11 bases and the J gene lost 0 bases, with 10 bases spanning the gap. CDR1 is SEHNR, CDR2 FQNEAQ, per germline (reference sequence). The CDR3 is 12 amino acids. The repertoire was sequenced with immunoSEQ multiplex PCR; TCRdb's copy has only in-frame clones and lacks some. The sample holds tens of thousands of clones, about 96% seen once. V and J are TRBV7-9 and TRBJ1-1, with D unresolved. The sequencing here drew on CD8+ T cells from peripheral blood mononuclear cells, taken after pregnancy. This TCR came from a female donor with multiple sclerosis, enrolled in a pregnancy study. In DNA form, the CDR3 reads TGTGCCCATGGGAGCTTGAACACTGAAGCTTTCTTT. The encoded protein is CAHGSLNTEAFF. Full variable domain (remainder filled in from reference TRBV7-9 and TRBJ1-1): DTGVSQNPRHKITKRGQNVTFRCDPISEHNRLYWYRQTLGQGPEFLTYFQNEAQLEKSRLLSDRFSAERPKGSFSTLEIQRTEQGDSAMYLCAHGSLNTEAFFGQGTRLTVV.